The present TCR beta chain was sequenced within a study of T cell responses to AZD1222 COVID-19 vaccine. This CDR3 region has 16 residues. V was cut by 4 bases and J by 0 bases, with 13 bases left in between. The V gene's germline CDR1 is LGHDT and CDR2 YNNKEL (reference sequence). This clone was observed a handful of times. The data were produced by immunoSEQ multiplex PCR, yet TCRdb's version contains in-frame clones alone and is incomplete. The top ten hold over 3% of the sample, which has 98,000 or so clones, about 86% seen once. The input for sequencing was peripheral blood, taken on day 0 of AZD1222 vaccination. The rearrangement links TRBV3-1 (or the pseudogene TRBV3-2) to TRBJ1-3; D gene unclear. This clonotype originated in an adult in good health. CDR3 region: CASSPGIPASGNTIYF. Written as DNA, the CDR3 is TGTGCCAGCAGCCCGGGCATTCCGGCCTCTGGAAACACCATATATTTT.